The 23 T cell receptor beta chains below were found in one sample sequenced in a study of a mutant IDH1 vaccine in newly diagnosed glioma. Here immunoSEQ multiplex PCR was the method, and the copy in TCRdb shows in-frame clones only, minus some. The sample carries roughly 86,000 clones, about four fifths recorded once. Stated time point: baseline, week 1 (first vaccination visit). The treatment was: pre-vaccination baseline after standard-of-care therapy. The material was PBMCs, obtained from a glioma patient treated with radiotherapy, temozolomide or both. These receptor sequences come from a man in his forties with glioma.

The chain is built from TRBV7-9 and TRBJ2-3; D remains ambiguous. The CDR3 is made up of 12 amino acids. The V gene's germline CDR1 is SEHNR and CDR2 FQNEAQ (reference sequence). Trimming left V 10 bases short and J 4 bases short, with 12 bases between. CDR3: CATLRKADTQYF. DNA for the CDR3: TGTGCCACCCTCCGGAAGGCAGATACGCAGTATTTT.

The V and J genes are TRBV5-1 and TRBJ2-1, with TRBD2 matching over 7 bases. V lost 2 bases and J lost 4; bases outside the gene matches: 6. Germline CDR1 is SGHRS and CDR2 is YFSETQ. The CDR3 sequence is 15 residues long. This chain's CDR3 is CASSFQRGDYNEQFF. The CDR3, as DNA: TGCGCCAGCAGCTTTCAGCGGGGCGATTACAATGAGCAGTTCTTC.

The chain combines TRBV7-9 with TRBJ2-1; D perhaps matches TRBD1 (6 bases). V was shortened by 5 bases and J by 6 bases, with 11 bases between the two germline ends. CDR1 is SEHNR, CDR2 FQNEAQ, per germline (reference sequence). This CDR3 comprises 13 residues. The CDR3 loop reads CASSPLGANEQFF. DNA for the CDR3: TGTGCCAGCAGCCCCCTGGGGGCCAATGAGCAGTTCTTC.

The chain combines TRBV19 with TRBJ1-6; D is ambiguous. Germline V gene data show CDR1 as LNHDA and CDR2 as SQIVND (reference sequence). The CDR3 sequence is 16 residues long. The germline V and J ends were trimmed by 6 bases and 9 bases, with 21 bases remaining between them. The CDR3 here is CASSPGGPTLGSPLHF. CDR3 nucleotide sequence: TGTGCCAGTAGCCCGGGAGGACCTACCCTGGGTTCACCCCTCCACTTT.

The chain recombines TRBV18 with TRBJ1-1; unclear D gene. V was trimmed by 8 bases and J by 7 bases, leaving 17 bases between them. CDR1 is KGHSH and CDR2 is LQKENI in the germline V gene. The CDR3 is 13 residues long. The CDR3 sequence: CASTTDPEFEAFF. The CDR3 bases are TGTGCCAGCACTACCGACCCAGAGTTTGAAGCTTTCTTT.

V usage is TRBV12-5 and J usage is TRBJ1-1; 7 nucleotides match TRBD1. The CDR3 contains 12 residues. J was trimmed by 1 base and V by 8 bases; bases with no gene match: 1. The germline CDR1 and CDR2 sequences are LGHNT and FRNRAP. CDR3 sequence (DNA): TGTGCTAGTACAGGGGCGAACACTGAAGCTTTCTTT. This gives the protein CASTGANTEAFF.

The rearrangement joins TRBV10-3 to TRBJ1-3; D unresolved. Trimming pared 0 bases from V and 0 bases from J, leaving 12 bases between. The germline V gene encodes CDR1 ENHRY and CDR2 SYGVKD. The CDR3 extends over 17 amino acids. CDR3 DNA: TGTGCCATCAGTGAGTCTTGGCAGATGAGCTCTGGAAACACCATATATTTT. Protein: CAISESWQMSSGNTIYF.

This chain joins TRBV7-9 and TRBJ2-1, with D perhaps being TRBD1 or TRBD2 (6 bases each). Trimming shortened V by 7 bases and J by 6 bases, and 19 bases separated the two germline ends. This CDR3 has 15 amino acids. Germline V gene data show CDR1 as SEHNR and CDR2 as FQNEAQ (reference sequence). DNA of the CDR3: TGTGCCAGCACAACGGTGGGGGGCGCTCGCAATGAGCAGTTCTTC. It specifies CASTTVGGARNEQFF.

The chain is built from TRBV5-5 and TRBJ2-3; 8 positions match TRBD2. The J segment lost 3 bases and the V segment lost 4 bases, leaving 7 bases of the junction unmatched. Looked up from germline, CDR1 is SGHKS and CDR2 is YYEKEE (reference sequence). The CDR3 is 15 amino acids. Here the CDR3 DNA reads TGTGCCAGCAGCGCACGACTAGCGCATACAGATACGCAGTATTTT. Translating it yields CASSARLAHTDTQYF.

This chain joins TRBV10-2 and TRBJ1-1, with TRBD1 as a possible D gene (5 bases). With 3 bases removed from V and 1 base from J, the gap between germline ends came to 15 bases. The germline V gene has CDR1 WSHSY and CDR2 SAAADI. The CDR3 runs to 16 residues. CDR3 DNA sequence: TGCGCCAGCAGTGATCCCATAGTGGGGGGGAACACTGAAGCTTTCTTT. Protein: CASSDPIVGGNTEAFF.

The gene calls are TRBV6-5 and TRBJ2-1; 9 bases line up with TRBD2. This CDR3 has 11 amino acids. After removal of 8 bases from V and 10 bases from J, the junction contained 3 bases not matched to a gene. In germline, CDR1 is MNHEY, CDR2 SVGAGI. CDR3 in DNA: TGTGCCAGCGGCCTAGCGGGGGAGCAGTTCTTC. Its translation: CASGLAGEQFF.

This chain connects TRBV7-2 to TRBJ2-1, with 7 bases fitting TRBD2. In germline, CDR1 is SGHTA, CDR2 FQGNSA. V lost 4 bases, J lost 3 bases, and 9 bases stayed unmatched. There are 16 residues in the CDR3. CDR3 residues: CASSSRGTTGYNEQFF. The CDR3 DNA reads as TGTGCCAGCAGCTCGCGGGGGACTACAGGCTACAATGAGCAGTTCTTC.

V and J are TRBV4-3 and TRBJ2-5; 7 bases are shared with TRBD2. Germline V gene sequence: CDR1 LGHNA, CDR2 YSLEER. This CDR3 has 16 amino acids. J lost 5 bases, V lost 0 bases, and 9 bases had no gene match. Here the CDR3 DNA reads TGCGCCAGCAGCCAAGATGGGGAGGGGCGTCGGGAGACCCAGTACTTC. This translates into CASSQDGEGRRETQYF.

With regard to this clone: This CDR3 fails to terminate in the conserved phenylalanine or tryptophan, so it likely reflects a read error. It is unclear where the CDR3 begins or ends on the DNA, so no DNA is shown, and the CDR3 is as TCRdb lists it. The CDR3 protein is CASSLVRTDYG. The gene calls are TRBV7-8 and TRBJ2-7; the table's D call of TRBD2 was not tested on the DNA. The CDR3 extends over 11 residues, inclusive of both ends. CDR1 SGHVS and CDR2 FQNEAQ come from the germline V gene.

The chain recombines TRBV5-6 with TRBJ1-1; 11 nucleotides agree with TRBD1. J gave up 1 base and V 5 bases, and 1 base lay outside the gene matches. This CDR3 spans 14 amino acids. Per germline, CDR1 SGHDT and CDR2 YYEEEE. The CDR3 sequence is CASSGTGGNTEAFF. As DNA, the CDR3 is TGTGCCAGCAGTGGGACAGGGGGGAACACTGAAGCTTTCTTT.

The chain recombines TRBV15 with TRBJ2-5; D is possibly TRBD2 (5 bases). The germline V gene encodes CDR1 LNHNV and CDR2 YYDKDF (reference sequence). The CDR3 extends over 13 amino acids. Deletions cut 5 bases from V and 3 bases from J, with 10 bases between. The CDR3 DNA reads as TGTGCCACCAGCCGGGGAGTGGAAGAGACCCAGTACTTC. Protein sequence: CATSRGVEETQYF.

This chain connects TRBV6-5 to TRBJ2-3, with 8 nucleotides matching TRBD2. Germline V gene sequence: CDR1 MNHEY, CDR2 SVGAGI. V lost 4 bases and J lost 0; bases outside the gene matches: 6. The CDR3 runs 16 residues. Here the CDR3 reads CASSFSGTFSTDTQYF. The CDR3 nucleotides are TGTGCCAGCAGTTTTAGCGGGACATTTAGCACAGATACGCAGTATTTT.

The genes are TRBV19 and TRBJ2-7; 7 nucleotides match TRBD1. This CDR3 is built from 16 residues. From germline, CDR1 is LNHDA and CDR2 SQIVND (reference sequence). The J segment lost 3 bases and the V segment lost 5 bases, leaving 13 bases of the junction unmatched. CDR3 region: CASSFAPGQPLYEQYF. The CDR3 DNA follows: TGTGCCAGTAGTTTCGCCCCGGGACAGCCACTCTACGAGCAGTACTTC.

The rearrangement links TRBV7-9 to TRBJ1-2; D is perhaps TRBD1 (6 bases). Trimming took off 7 bases at V and 4 bases at J, with 19 bases between the two ends. Germline assignment: CDR1 SEHNR and CDR2 FQNEAQ (reference sequence). The length of the CDR3 is 15 residues. The CDR3 DNA reads as TGTGCCAGCACAATCAACGGGGGGCCGTCCTATGGCTACACCTTC. Amino acid sequence: CASTINGGPSYGYTF.

The V and J genes are TRBV2 and TRBJ2-2; no clear D gene. CDR3 length equals 14 residues. V was shortened by 5 bases and J by 9 bases, with 16 bases between the two germline ends. The germline CDR1 and CDR2 sequences are SNHLY and FYNNEI. In DNA form, the CDR3 reads TGTGCCAGCAGTAGGAGCGTCCTATTTAGGGAGCTGTTTTTT. It encodes CASSRSVLFRELFF.

This chain links TRBV7-3 with TRBJ1-2; perhaps TRBD1 as D (6 bases). Per germline, CDR1 SGHTA and CDR2 FQGTGA. The CDR3 loop spans 13 amino acids. The V and J ends lost 5 bases and 2 bases respectively, with 9 bases between them. The CDR3 reads CASSLGGNYGYTF. In DNA, the CDR3 is TGTGCCAGCAGCCTAGGGGGGAACTATGGCTACACCTTC.

The chain joins TRBV7-2 to TRBJ2-5; 8 bases align to TRBD1. Germline V gene data show CDR1 as SGHTA and CDR2 as FQGNSA. The CDR3 consists of 14 residues. J lost 2 bases, V lost 5 bases, and 4 bases had no gene match. CDR3 DNA sequence: TGTGCCAGCAGCCCCGGACAGGGTCAAGAGACCCAGTACTTC. As protein: CASSPGQGQETQYF.

This sequence joins TRBV25-1 and TRBJ2-1, with unresolved D. V was cut by 4 bases and J by 7 bases, with 17 bases left in between. Germline CDR1 MGHDK, CDR2 SYGVNS. This CDR3 region has 15 residues. The chain's CDR3 is CASSGEGWVRNEQFF. DNA for the CDR3: TGTGCCAGCAGTGGCGAAGGGTGGGTTAGGAATGAGCAGTTCTTC.